Sequencing of this T cell receptor beta chain was carried out in a study of blood T cell repertoires in COVID-19. Data came from immunoSEQ multiplex PCR; TCRdb stores just in-frame clones and leaves some out. The sample holds 60,000 to 70,000 clones, around 85% seen once. This clone was picked up a small number of times. The CDR3 length is 15 residues. Germline assignment: CDR1 SGHDT and CDR2 YYEEEE. The V and J ends lost 4 bases and 2 bases, in that order; junction bases with no gene match: 6. The origin of this receptor is a woman aged 60-75 years with acute or convalescent COVID-19. The sample taken for sequencing was peripheral blood. The chain employs TRBV5-6 and TRBJ1-3; 7 bases agree with TRBD1. DNA for the CDR3: TGTGCCAGCAGCGCCCAGGGGGACCCTGGAAACACCATATATTTT. It codes for CASSAQGDPGNTIYF.